This TCR beta chain was captured in a study of blood T cell repertoires in COVID-19. At the level of the study: From T cells, B-cell-depleted T cells, or PBMCs came the material, which was cDNA or gDNA.

Germline V CDR1 and CDR2: MNHEY, SVGAGI. After removal of 6 bases from V and 2 bases from J, the junction contained 4 bases not matched to a gene. The CDR3 runs to 14 residues. Profiling relied on immunoSEQ multiplex PCR, and the TCRdb table lists in-frame clones only, not all of them. The repertoire includes fewer than 350,000 clones, 87% of them detected once, and about 6.1% sits in the top ten. This clone came up once. Everyone who took part was roughly 18 to 89 years old, and they came from over 20 US areas. Participants' reported clinical history set cohort assignment. The recovered donors of Cohort 3 showed two negative PCRs, clearance, or symptom resolution.

Source material: PBMCs or T cells enriched from blood (not recorded which). The rearrangement uses TRBV6-5 and TRBJ2-7; 10 nucleotides line up with TRBD1. The receptor was isolated from a woman aged 40 to 50 who had recovered from COVID-19. The CDR3: CASRAGTGAYEQYF. The CDR3 DNA sequence: TGTGCCAGCAGAGCCGGGACAGGGGCCTACGAGCAGTACTTC.